The 26 T cell receptor beta chains below were found in one sample sequenced in a study of T-cell memory formation after mild COVID-19. MiXCR was run by TCRdb on the 5' RACE reads, yielding one entry per CDR3 protein. This sample yields about 200,000 distinct CDR3 sequences, of which around 9.1% are seen a single time; roughly 3.5% belongs to the top ten. The sequencing sample was made of PBMCs or a T cell subset sorted from them (not recorded which). Every receptor here comes from a man aged 18 to 35 who had mild COVID-19 (a few samples of this study predate the infection). Cell type and time point are not known.

The CDR3 bases are TGTGCCAGCAGTCAATACAGGGTTGGGAACACTGAAGCTTTCTTT. It codes for CASSQYRVGNTEAFF. The V call is TRBV7-8, the J call TRBJ1-1, with D possibly TRBD1 on 6 matching bases. CDR1 and CDR2 (germline): SGHVS, FQNEAQ. The CDR3 extends over 15 amino acids. V was pared by 6 bases and J by 1 base, with 15 bases between.

This clonotype was seen at least ten times. This chain uses TRBV7-2 with TRBJ1-5, with unresolved D. This CDR3 has 13 residues. Trimming removed 4 bases at V and 7 bases at J, with 11 bases between. Per the germline V gene, CDR1 is SGHTA and CDR2 is FQGNSA. CDR3 sequence: CASSSEFGQPQHF. As DNA, the CDR3 is TGTGCCAGCAGCTCCGAATTCGGCCAGCCCCAGCATTTT.

This chain links TRBV7-2 with TRBJ1-2; D gene uncertain. The CDR3 has 13 amino acids. V gave up 3 bases and J gave up 8 bases, with 13 bases separating them. CDR1 is SGHTA, CDR2 FQGNSA, per germline. The CDR3 protein is CASSFMGMGGYTF. CDR3 in DNA: TGTGCCAGCAGCTTCATGGGAATGGGGGGCTACACCTTC. The entire variable domain, with the rest obtained from reference TRBV7-2 and TRBJ1-2, is as follows: GAGVSQSPSNKVTEKGKDVELRCDPISGHTALYWYRQSLGQGLEFLIYFQGNSAPDKSGLPSDRFSAERTGGSVSTLTIQRTQQEDSAVYLCASSFMGMGGYTFGSGTRLTVV.

The chain carries TRBV5-1 and TRBJ2-1; 11 nucleotides match TRBD2. CDR1 and CDR2 (germline): SGHRS, YFSETQ. With 4 bases clipped from V and 7 bases from J, the junction kept 10 bases outside the gene matches. This CDR3 spans 16 amino acids. The CDR3 region has the DNA TGCGCCAGCAGCCCAGCGACTAGCGGGAAAGAAAATGAGCAGTTCTTC. Its translation: CASSPATSGKENEQFF. The full variable domain, with the rest looked up from reference TRBV5-1 and TRBJ2-1, is KAGVTQTPRYLIKTRGQQVTLSCSPISGHRSVSWYQQTPGQGLQFLFEYFSETQRNKGNFPGRFSGRQFSNSRSEMNVSTLELGDSALYLCASSPATSGKENEQFFGPGTRLTVL.

The V call is TRBV29-1, the J call TRBJ2-3; 7 nucleotides align to TRBD1. V shed 6 bases, J shed 3 bases, and the junction held 12 bases outside the gene matches. Looked up from germline, CDR1 is SQVTM and CDR2 is ANQGSEA. The CDR3 spans 15 residues. Here the CDR3 DNA reads TGCAGCGTCCTAACGAACAGGGGTGGGACAGATACGCAGTATTTT. Its protein is CSVLTNRGGTDTQYF.

This clonotype was seen a handful of times. This chain links TRBV3-1 with TRBJ2-6, with 12 bases that match TRBD1. V was pared by 4 bases and J by 2 bases, with 6 bases of the junction left unmatched. The CDR3 has 18 residues. Germline lookup yields CDR1 LGHDT and CDR2 YNNKEL (reference sequence). The CDR3 sequence: CASSLGQGAGAGANVLTF. The CDR3 DNA follows: TGTGCCAGCAGCCTGGGACAGGGGGCAGGCGCTGGGGCCAACGTCCTGACTTTC. The entire variable domain, with the rest obtained from reference TRBV3-1 and TRBJ2-6, is as follows: DTAVSQTPKYLVTQMGNDKSIKCEQNLGHDTMYWYKQDSKKFLKIMFSYNNKELIINETVPNRFSPKSPDKAHLNLHINSLELGDSAVYFCASSLGQGAGAGANVLTFGAGSRLTVL.

A few counts support this clonotype. The chain employs TRBV5-6 and TRBJ2-5; TRBD1 or TRBD2 may be the D gene (5 bases each). V lost 4 bases and J 3 bases, leaving 19 bases between the germline ends. The CDR3 is made up of 16 amino acids. Germline CDR1 is SGHDT and CDR2 is YYEEEE. The CDR3: CASSIGLAGSKETQYF. As DNA, the CDR3 is TGTGCCAGCAGCATCGGATTGGCAGGGAGTAAAGAGACCCAGTACTTC.

This clonotype occurred a few times. The CDR3 DNA reads as TGTGCCAGCAGCCACTACAGGGGAGCGGACACTGAAGCTTTCTTT. Its translation: CASSHYRGADTEAFF. The chain recombines TRBV3-1 with TRBJ1-1, with 7 bases that match TRBD1. There are 15 residues in the CDR3. Germline V CDR1 and CDR2: LGHDT, YNNKEL (reference sequence). The V segment lost 3 bases and the J segment 3 bases; nucleotides outside the gene matches: 7. The full variable domain, completed using reference TRBV3-1 and TRBJ1-1, is DTAVSQTPKYLVTQMGNDKSIKCEQNLGHDTMYWYKQDSKKFLKIMFSYNNKELIINETVPNRFSPKSPDKAHLNLHINSLELGDSAVYFCASSHYRGADTEAFFGQGTRLTVV.

This clonotype has just a few counts. V is TRBV12-3 or TRBV12-4 and J is TRBJ1-5; D is possibly TRBD1 (5 bases). V was pared by 3 bases and J by 6 bases, with 12 bases between. This CDR3 region has 14 residues. The CDR3: CASSFQGESQPQHF. The CDR3 DNA sequence: TGTGCCAGCAGTTTCCAGGGCGAGAGTCAGCCCCAGCATTTT.

This chain links TRBV6-5 with TRBJ1-1; D not certain. Germline CDR1 is MNHEY and CDR2 is SVGAGI. Trimming removed 0 bases at V and 1 base at J, with 15 bases between. The CDR3 is 17 residues long. Here the CDR3 reads CASSYSTATSKNTEAFF. CDR3 coding DNA: TGTGCCAGCAGTTACTCGACCGCGACTAGTAAGAACACTGAAGCTTTCTTT.

CDR3 in amino acids: CSARDSSNQPQHF. The CDR3 nucleotides read TGCAGTGCTAGGGACAGTAGCAATCAGCCCCAGCATTTT. This chain joins TRBV20-1 and TRBJ1-5, with TRBD1 as a possible D gene (6 bases). V was trimmed by 3 bases and J by 0 bases, leaving 6 bases between them. Germline CDR1 DFQATT, CDR2 SNEGSKA (reference sequence). This CDR3 is 13 amino acids long.

Only a few counts were recorded for this clonotype. This chain links TRBV27 with TRBJ1-6; 12 bases fit TRBD1. CDR1 and CDR2 (germline): MNHEY, SMNVEV (reference sequence). This CDR3 is 15 amino acids long. V lost 8 bases, J lost 9 bases, and 8 bases stayed unmatched. The CDR3 DNA follows: TGTGCCAGCCGTGGGACAGGGGGCTCGGGTTCACCCCTCCACTTT. Protein: CASRGTGGSGSPLHF.

This clonotype was found a few times. CDR3 amino acids: CASSSLASAYNEQFF. For the CDR3, the DNA is TGCGCCAGCAGCTCTCTAGCGTCCGCCTACAATGAGCAGTTCTTC. The chain links TRBV5-1 to TRBJ2-1; TRBD2 is a possible D gene (6 bases). Germline lookup yields CDR1 SGHRS and CDR2 YFSETQ. The CDR3 contains 15 residues. Trimming shortened V by 3 bases and J by 2 bases, and 12 bases separated the two germline ends.

This clonotype was picked up a small number of times. This rearrangement joins TRBV5-1 to TRBJ2-5; 15 bases fit TRBD2. Per the germline V gene, CDR1 is SGHRS and CDR2 is YFSETQ. CDR3 length: 17 amino acids. The J segment lost 0 bases and the V segment lost 4 bases, leaving 4 bases of the junction unmatched. As DNA, the CDR3 is TGCGCCAGCAGCGTGGGACTAGCGGGGGGCAACCAAGAGACCCAGTACTTC. It codes for CASSVGLAGGNQETQYF.

V usage is TRBV5-6 and J usage is TRBJ2-7; D is ambiguous. The CDR3 contains 13 residues. V lost 4 bases to trimming and J lost 1 base, with 9 bases between them. Germline CDR1 reads SGHDT; CDR2 reads YYEEEE. The CDR3 region is CASSGPASYEQYV. The CDR3, as DNA: TGTGCCAGCAGCGGGCCTGCATCCTACGAGCAGTACGTC.

The V and J genes are TRBV2 and TRBJ2-7; tentative D call: TRBD1 (5 bases). The CDR3 loop spans 14 amino acids. The germline CDR1 and CDR2 sequences are SNHLY and FYNNEI. The V end was cut by 3 bases, the J end by 6 bases, with 15 bases between. The chain's CDR3 is CASSDPRGWGEQYV. CDR3 nucleotide sequence: TGTGCCAGCAGTGATCCAAGGGGATGGGGCGAGCAGTACGTC.

There are a few counts of this clonotype. This chain connects TRBV7-2 to TRBJ2-2; D remains unclear. The CDR3 totals 13 residues. V shed 0 bases and J shed 6 bases, with 5 bases lying between them. CDR1 SGHTA and CDR2 FQGNSA come from the germline V gene. The CDR3 spells CASSLAGPGELFF. CDR3 bases: TGTGCCAGCAGCTTAGCGGGCCCCGGGGAGCTGTTTTTT.

This sequence joins TRBV6-5 and TRBJ1-2; weak D call: TRBD1 (5 bases). Germline V gene lookup returns CDR1 MNHEY and CDR2 SVGAGI. The CDR3 is made up of 13 amino acids. The V and J ends lost 6 bases and 6 bases respectively, with 14 bases between them. CDR3 in DNA: TGTGCCAGCAGGCCTCCAGGGATGGATGGCTACACCTTC. This gives the protein CASRPPGMDGYTF.

A note on this clonotype: A single base separates this from a much larger clone, so it may be a read error. The rearrangement links TRBV7-9 to TRBJ2-5; no firm D call. Germline V CDR1 and CDR2: SEHNR, FQNEAQ (reference sequence). CDR3 length: 12 amino acids. Trimming stripped 3 bases from V and 2 bases from J, with 4 bases between. The CDR3 DNA follows: TGTGCCAGCAGCTTCCAGCAAGAGACCCAGTACTTC. Protein product: CASSFQQETQYF.

The table lists this clonotype with a few counts. In DNA, the CDR3 is TGCAGTGCTAGTTTCGTGCTGGACAGTAAAAACAATGAGCAGTTCTTC. Translation: CSASFVLDSKNNEQFF. J is TRBJ2-1 and V is TRBV20-1; TRBD1 might be the D (6 bases). The V end was cut by 3 bases, the J end by 5 bases, with 20 bases between. Germline lookup yields CDR1 DFQATT and CDR2 SNEGSKA (reference sequence). The CDR3 spans 16 residues.

This clonotype was picked up many times. This chain connects TRBV20-1 to TRBJ2-2; unclear D gene. Germline V CDR1 and CDR2: DFQATT, SNEGSKA (reference sequence). With 6 bases removed from V and 3 bases from J, the gap between germline ends came to 17 bases. This CDR3 is built from 15 residues. CDR3 DNA sequence: TGCAGTGCCCAGACCGCCGCGTTTGACACCGGGGAGCTGTTTTTT. Protein sequence: CSAQTAAFDTGELFF.

The genes are TRBV7-9 and TRBJ1-5; D unclear. The CDR3 length is 17 residues. Germline V lookup: CDR1 SEHNR, CDR2 FQNEAQ (reference sequence). V gave up 5 bases and J gave up 0 bases, with 17 bases separating them. CDR3 sequence reads: CASSTGDGILSNQPQHF. The CDR3 DNA follows: TGTGCCAGCAGCACGGGAGACGGTATTCTTAGCAATCAGCCCCAGCATTTT.

This clonotype was counted a few times. The rearrangement links TRBV7-8 to TRBJ1-2; 8 bases align to TRBD1. The V segment lost 4 bases and the J segment 2 bases; nucleotides outside the gene matches: 6. The CDR3 consists of 15 residues. The germline CDR1 and CDR2 sequences are SGHVS and FQNEAQ. The CDR3 here is CASSSYTGGNYGYTF. CDR3 in DNA: TGTGCCAGCAGCTCATATACAGGGGGGAACTATGGCTACACCTTC.

This clonotype was detected a few times. The V gene is TRBV29-1, the J gene TRBJ1-6; tentatively, D is TRBD1 (5 bases). V lost 5 bases to trimming and J lost 8 bases, with 13 bases between them. CDR3 length: 13 amino acids. Germline V CDR1 and CDR2: SQVTM, ANQGSEA. The CDR3 reads CSVKTQGDSPLHF. The CDR3 DNA sequence: TGCAGCGTTAAAACCCAGGGTGATTCACCCCTCCACTTT.

The V gene is TRBV7-9, the J gene TRBJ2-5; 7 bases match TRBD1. Trimming at V came to 3 bases and at J to 5 bases, leaving 12 bases not matched to a gene. Per germline, CDR1 SEHNR and CDR2 FQNEAQ (reference sequence). The CDR3 covers 16 residues. CDR3 sequence (DNA): TGTGCCAGCAGCTTGAGACCCGACAGGGATCGGGAGACCCAGTACTTC. The encoded protein is CASSLRPDRDRETQYF. The full variable domain, with the rest looked up from reference TRBV7-9 and TRBJ2-5, is DTGVSQNPRHKITKRGQNVTFRCDPISEHNRLYWYRQTLGQGPEFLTYFQNEAQLEKSRLLSDRFSAERPKGSFSTLEIQRTEQGDSAMYLCASSLRPDRDRETQYFGPGTRLLVL.

This clonotype has only a few counts. The chain links TRBV4-3 to TRBJ2-7, with 7 bases identical to TRBD1. CDR1 and CDR2 from the germline V gene are LGHNA and YSLEER. After removal of 2 bases from V and 9 bases from J, the junction contained 7 bases not matched to a gene. This CDR3 region has 13 residues. The CDR3 sequence: CASSQQQGRGQYF. The CDR3 nucleotides are TGCGCCAGCAGCCAACAACAGGGGCGCGGGCAGTACTTC.